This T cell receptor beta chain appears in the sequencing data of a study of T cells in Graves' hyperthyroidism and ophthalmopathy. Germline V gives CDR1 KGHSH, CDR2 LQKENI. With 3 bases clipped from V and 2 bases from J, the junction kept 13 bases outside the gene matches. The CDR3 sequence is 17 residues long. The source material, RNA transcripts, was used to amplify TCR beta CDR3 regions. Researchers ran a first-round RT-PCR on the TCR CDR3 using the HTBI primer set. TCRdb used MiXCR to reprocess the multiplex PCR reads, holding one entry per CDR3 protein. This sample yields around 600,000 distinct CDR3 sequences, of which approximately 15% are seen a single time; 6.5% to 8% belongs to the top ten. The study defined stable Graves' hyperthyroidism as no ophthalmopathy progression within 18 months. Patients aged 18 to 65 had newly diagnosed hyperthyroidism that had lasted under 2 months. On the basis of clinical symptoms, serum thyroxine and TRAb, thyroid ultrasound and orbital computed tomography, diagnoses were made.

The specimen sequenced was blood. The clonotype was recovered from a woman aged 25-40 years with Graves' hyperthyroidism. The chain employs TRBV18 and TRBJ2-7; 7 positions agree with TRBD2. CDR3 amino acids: CASSPLVASGGTYEQYF. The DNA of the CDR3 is TGTGCCAGCTCACCCCTGGTTGCTAGCGGTGGAACCTACGAGCAGTACTTC.